This TCR beta chain came from a study of OX40 agonist ivuxolimab in advanced cancers. Study observations and caveats: Expanded clones were, on average, more numerous among CD8+ T cells than CD4+.

Points on this clone: Its antigen is not known.

Using immunoSEQ multiplex PCR, the repertoire was profiled, and TCRdb retains in-frame clones only, with some absent. The sample lists over 30,000 clones; roughly four fifths were seen once. Trimming at V came to 0 bases and at J to 5 bases, leaving 8 bases not matched to a gene. This CDR3 is built from 17 residues. CDR1 is SGHVS, CDR2 FNYEAQ, per germline. This specimen consisted of CD4+ or CD8+ T cells sorted from blood, obtained in a trial of the OX40 agonist ivuxolimab. This TCR was recovered from an adult with an advanced solid tumor such as melanoma, head and neck, liver or kidney cancer. The genes are TRBV7-6 and TRBJ2-5; 11 nucleotides align to TRBD2. The CDR3 coding sequence is TGTGCCAGCAGCTTAGCTAGCGGGGGGGCCGGTTACGAGACCCAGTACTTC. Its translation is CASSLASGGAGYETQYF. Full variable domain (rest looked up from reference TRBV7-6 and TRBJ2-5): GAGVSQSPRYKVTKRGQDVALRCDPISGHVSLYWYRQALGQGPEFLTYFNYEAQQDKSGLPNDRFSAERPEGSISTLTIQRTEQRDSAMYRCASSLASGGAGYETQYFGPGTRLLVL.